The rows below give T cell receptor beta chains drawn from one sample of a study of cytomegalovirus exposure and HLA in healthy donors. Measured with immunoSEQ multiplex PCR; TCRdb has only the in-frame clones, and not every one. The sample lists around 35,000 clones, roughly 80% occurring once. The sample taken for sequencing was PBMCs. The receptors were sampled from a woman between 40 and 55 years old in good health and CMV-seronegative. Each CDR3 is given with its conserved first and last residue. A D gene is named only where the DNA matches it firmly. Clone size is not always given. Where it is, it says once, few, many or a class for expanded clones.

J gene	D gene	clone size	V gene	CDR3 protein	CDR3 DNA
TRBJ1-3	.	.	TRBV7-9	CASSLPSSDVSGNTIYF	TGTGCCAGCAGCTTACCTTCAAGCGACGTCTCTGGAAACACCATATATTTT
TRBJ2-2	.	.	TRBV7-2	CASSLAGGTGELFF	TGTGCCAGCAGCTTAGCAGGAGGTACCGGGGAGCTGTTTTTT
TRBJ1-1	.	.	TRBV14	CASRGGWPDTEAFF	TGTGCCAGCCGCGGAGGGTGGCCGGACACTGAAGCTTTCTTT
TRBJ1-1	.	.	TRBV19	CASSRLGQNTEAFF	TGTGCCAGTAGTAGATTGGGGCAGAACACTGAAGCTTTCTTT
TRBJ1-4	.	.	TRBV6-5	CASATTAATNEKLFF	TGTGCCAGCGCCACCACCGCAGCAACTAATGAAAAACTGTTTTTT
TRBJ1-1	.	.	TRBV10-1	CASSELAPSRLKAFF	TGCGCCAGCAGTGAGCTCGCCCCCTCTAGGTTGAAAGCTTTCTTT
TRBJ2-5	TRBD1	.	TRBV4-1	CASSQGGTGSGEETQYF	TGCGCCAGCAGCCAAGGTGGGACAGGGTCAGGGGAAGAGACCCAGTACTTC
TRBJ2-5	TRBD2	.	TRBV7-2	CASSLLAGGETQYF	TGTGCCAGCAGCTTACTAGCGGGGGGAGAGACCCAGTACTTC
TRBJ1-2	.	once	TRBV5-1	CASSPGGQVYGYTF	TGCGCCAGCAGTCCGGGGGGCCAGGTCTATGGCTACACCTTC
TRBJ1-2	.	.	TRBV11-2	CASSLESSANYGYTF	TGTGCCAGCAGCTTAGAATCGTCGGCTAACTATGGCTACACCTTC
TRBJ1-5	TRBD1	.	TRBV7-2	CASSLGGQGQPQHF	TGTGCCAGCAGCTTAGGGGGACAGGGCCAGCCCCAGCATTTT
TRBJ1-5	TRBD1	.	TRBV5-1	CASSLTGGKQPQHF	TGCGCCAGCAGCTTGACAGGGGGCAAGCAGCCCCAGCATTTT
TRBJ2-6	.	.	TRBV4-1	CASSQGGDSGANVLTF	TGCGCCAGCAGCCAAGGTGGAGATTCTGGGGCCAACGTCCTGACTTTC
TRBJ2-3	TRBD2	.	TRBV2	CASSVLAGVTQYF	TGTGCCAGCAGTGTACTAGCGGGGGTTACGCAGTATTTT
TRBJ1-1	.	few	TRBV2	CASTGGLNTEAFF	TGTGCCAGCACTGGCGGGTTGAACACTGAAGCTTTCTTT
TRBJ2-1	TRBD2	.	TRBV5-6	CASSFYSGGVYNEQFF	TGTGCCAGCAGCTTCTATAGCGGGGGGGTATACAATGAGCAGTTCTTC
TRBJ1-2	TRBD1	.	TRBV28	CASSQTGGVYGYTF	TGTGCCAGCAGTCAGACAGGGGGCGTGTATGGCTACACCTTC
TRBJ1-1	.	.	TRBV27	CASSRQAMNTEAFF	TGTGCCAGCAGTCGGCAGGCGATGAACACTGAAGCTTTCTTT
TRBJ2-1	TRBD1	.	TRBV13	CASIGQGIHNEQFF	TGTGCCAGCATAGGACAGGGGATCCACAATGAGCAGTTCTTC
TRBJ1-5	.	once	TRBV10-3	CAISEVRGGGNQPQHF	TGTGCCATCAGTGAAGTAAGGGGAGGAGGAAATCAGCCCCAGCATTTT
TRBJ2-7	.	.	TRBV14	CASSQGLIYEQYF	TGTGCCAGCAGCCAGGGACTTATCTACGAGCAGTACTTC
TRBJ1-6	TRBD1	.	TRBV6-1	CASGSRDRSNSPLHF	TGTGCCAGCGGATCTCGGGACAGGTCTAATTCACCCCTCCACTTT
TRBJ2-6	.	.	TRBV7-9	CASSPRTAGANVLTF	TGTGCCAGCAGCCCGCGGACAGCTGGGGCCAACGTCCTGACTTTC
TRBJ1-5	.	.	TRBV11-2	CASSPDSNQPQHF	TGTGCCAGCAGCCCCGACAGTAATCAGCCCCAGCATTTT
TRBJ2-1	TRBD2	.	TRBV6-5	CASSYGRGRANEQFF	TGTGCCAGCAGTTACGGGAGGGGCAGGGCCAATGAGCAGTTCTTC
TRBJ1-2	.	.	TRBV18	CASSPQWGDGYTF	TGTGCCAGCTCACCACAGTGGGGGGATGGCTACACCTTC
TRBJ2-1	TRBD1	.	TRBV28	CASSSTGTGGSGEQFF	TGTGCCAGCAGTTCCACCGGGACAGGTGGGAGTGGTGAGCAGTTCTTC
TRBJ2-1	TRBD2	.	TRBV7-3	CASSLRVAGAGDEQFF	TGTGCCAGCAGCTTAAGGGTAGCGGGGGCGGGGGATGAGCAGTTCTTC
TRBJ2-5	.	.	TRBV5-1	CASSLQETQYF	TGCGCCAGCAGCCTTCAAGAGACCCAGTACTTC
TRBJ1-1	TRBD1	.	TRBV19	CASSIGNRGEAFF	TGTGCCAGTAGTATAGGAAACAGGGGTGAAGCTTTCTTT
TRBJ1-4	.	.	TRBV5-1	CASSLGQTNEKLFF	TGCGCCAGCAGCCTAGGACAGACTAATGAAAAACTGTTTTTT
TRBJ1-1	TRBD1	.	TRBV5-1	CASSRDRGGFGTEAFF	TGCGCCAGCAGCCGGGACAGGGGCGGATTTGGCACTGAAGCTTTCTTT
TRBJ1-1	.	.	TRBV11-3	CASSQHGTEAFF	TGTGCCAGCAGCCAGCACGGGACTGAAGCTTTCTTT
TRBJ2-1	TRBD2	.	TRBV5-1	CASTGRGSQTDEQFF	TGCGCCAGCACCGGGAGGGGTAGCCAAACCGATGAGCAGTTCTTC
TRBJ1-2	.	.	TRBV28	CASSGGLPRYTF	TGTGCCAGCAGTGGGGGACTCCCGCGCTACACCTTC
TRBJ2-2	.	.	TRBV9	CASSVKGHNTGELFF	TGTGCCAGCAGCGTAAAGGGACACAACACCGGGGAGCTGTTTTTT
TRBJ1-1	TRBD1	.	TRBV28	CASRDRGEDTEAFF	TGTGCCAGCAGAGACAGGGGGGAGGACACTGAAGCTTTCTTT
TRBJ2-1	.	.	TRBV18	CASSPRTAPAPNEQFF	TGTGCCAGCTCACCTCGGACAGCCCCGGCCCCCAATGAGCAGTTCTTC
TRBJ2-5	TRBD1	once	TRBV28	CASSTTGTGVGGTQYF	TGTGCCAGCAGTACAACCGGGACAGGGGTCGGAGGGACCCAGTACTTC
TRBJ2-1	TRBD2	.	TRBV2	CASSFSGSSYNEQFF	TGTGCCAGCAGTTTTAGCGGGAGCTCCTACAATGAGCAGTTCTTC
TRBJ2-1	.	.	TRBV19	CASSFGDPSNEQFF	TGTGCCAGTAGTTTCGGGGATCCCTCCAATGAGCAGTTCTTC
TRBJ2-3	.	.	TRBV18	CASSPSGGWTDTQYF	TGTGCCAGCTCACCATCCGGGGGATGGACAGATACGCAGTATTTT
TRBJ1-6	.	.	TRBV6-6	CASSPSAGMGGSPLHF	TGTGCCAGCAGTCCATCAGCAGGGATGGGTGGTTCACCCCTCCACTTT
TRBJ1-2	.	.	TRBV28	CASSFSRAHGYTF	TGTGCCAGCAGTTTCAGCAGGGCCCATGGCTACACCTTC
TRBJ2-5	.	.	TRBV18	CASSPGETETQYF	TGTGCCAGCTCACCAGGGGAGACGGAGACCCAGTACTTC
TRBJ1-2	.	few	TRBV6-6	CASSYSTRYGYTF	TGTGCCAGCAGTTACTCGACAAGATATGGCTACACCTTC
TRBJ2-7	TRBD1	.	TRBV11-2	CASSSNPGQAYEQYF	TGTGCCAGCAGCTCTAATCCGGGACAGGCCTACGAGCAGTACTTC
TRBJ1-3	TRBD1	.	TRBV28	CASSRGQGNTIYF	TGTGCCAGCAGCCGGGGACAGGGAAACACTATATATTTT